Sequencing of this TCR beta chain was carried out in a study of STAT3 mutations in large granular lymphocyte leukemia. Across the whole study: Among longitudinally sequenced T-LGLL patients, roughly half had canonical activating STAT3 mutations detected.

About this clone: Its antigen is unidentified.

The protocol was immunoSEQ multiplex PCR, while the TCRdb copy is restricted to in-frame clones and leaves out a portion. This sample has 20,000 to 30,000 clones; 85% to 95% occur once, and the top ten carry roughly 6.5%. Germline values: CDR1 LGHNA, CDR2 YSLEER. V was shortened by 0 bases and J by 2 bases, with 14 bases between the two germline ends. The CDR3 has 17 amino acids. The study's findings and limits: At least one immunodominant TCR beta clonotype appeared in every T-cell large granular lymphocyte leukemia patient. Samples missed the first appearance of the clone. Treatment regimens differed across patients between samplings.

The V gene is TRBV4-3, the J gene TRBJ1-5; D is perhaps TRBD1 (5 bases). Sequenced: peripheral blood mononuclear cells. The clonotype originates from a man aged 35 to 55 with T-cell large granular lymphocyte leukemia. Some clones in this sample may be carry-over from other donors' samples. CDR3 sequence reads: CASSQEGPPTGNQPQHF. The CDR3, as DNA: TGCGCCAGCAGCCAAGAGGGACCTCCGACGGGCAATCAGCCCCAGCATTTT.